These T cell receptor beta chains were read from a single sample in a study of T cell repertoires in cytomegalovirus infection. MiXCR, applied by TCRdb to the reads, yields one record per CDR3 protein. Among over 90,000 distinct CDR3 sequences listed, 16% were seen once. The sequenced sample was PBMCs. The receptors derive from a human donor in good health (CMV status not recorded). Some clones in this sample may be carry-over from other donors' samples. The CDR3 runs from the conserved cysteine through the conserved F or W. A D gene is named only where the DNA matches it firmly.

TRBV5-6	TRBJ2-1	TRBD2	CASSYLGLAGAGGEQFF
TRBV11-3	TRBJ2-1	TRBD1	CASSLRQGNNNEQFF
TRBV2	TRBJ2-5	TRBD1	CASSVRQGAMGETQYF
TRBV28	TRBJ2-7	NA	CASSLPDYEQYF
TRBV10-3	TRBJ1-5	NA	CAISDTGLASNQPQHF
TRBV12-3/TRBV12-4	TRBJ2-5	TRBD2	CASSPGAGGGETQYF
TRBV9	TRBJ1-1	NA	CASSPEGYTEAFF
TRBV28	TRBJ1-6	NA	CDSSLAAVNSPRHF
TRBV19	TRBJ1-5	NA	CASSMGVSNQPQHF
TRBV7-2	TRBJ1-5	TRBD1	CASSLRGLDNQPQHF
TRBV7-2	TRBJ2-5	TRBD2	CASSPMREGETQYF
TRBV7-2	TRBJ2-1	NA	CASRVMGGHEQFF
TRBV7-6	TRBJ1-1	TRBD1	CASSLVAGGVIEAFF
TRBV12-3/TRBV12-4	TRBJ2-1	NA	CASSLGGVKQFF
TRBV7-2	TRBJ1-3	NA	CASSYPSLSGNTIYF
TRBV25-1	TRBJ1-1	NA	CASSEEPSAFF
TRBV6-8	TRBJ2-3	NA	CASSYERRCGGTDTQYF
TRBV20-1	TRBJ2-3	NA	CSASEIGPFTDTQYF
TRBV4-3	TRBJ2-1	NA	CASSLETSDNEQFF
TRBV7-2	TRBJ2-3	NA	CASSLDRFSDTQYF
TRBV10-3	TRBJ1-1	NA	CAIRRAGTEAFF
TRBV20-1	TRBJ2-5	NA	CSARDPSHQTQYF
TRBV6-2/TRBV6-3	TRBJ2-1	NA	CASRRTGTRSNEQFF
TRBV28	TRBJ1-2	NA	CASSERTTYGYTF
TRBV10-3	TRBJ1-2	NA	CAISESKTEGGYTF
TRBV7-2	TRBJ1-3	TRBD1	CAGGTGGSGNTIYF
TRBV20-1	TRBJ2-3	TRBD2	CSARLAERSTDTQYF
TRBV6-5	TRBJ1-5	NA	CASTPSLNQPQHF
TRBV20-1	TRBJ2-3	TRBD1	CSAWDRAAEDTQYF
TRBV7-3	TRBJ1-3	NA	CASSLDNHSGNTIYF
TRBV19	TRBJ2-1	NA	CALGRISSNEQFF
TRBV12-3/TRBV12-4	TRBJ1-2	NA	CASSLAPDHGYTF
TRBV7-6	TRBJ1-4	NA	CASSLVVGEKPFF
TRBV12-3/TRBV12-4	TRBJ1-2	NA	CASSLGGSTGYTF
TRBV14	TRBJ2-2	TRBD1	CASSLLDREAGELFF
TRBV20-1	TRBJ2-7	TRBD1	CSAPRDRGGEQYF
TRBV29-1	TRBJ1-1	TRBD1	CSATTGINTEAFF
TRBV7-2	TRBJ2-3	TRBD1	CASSLRGPTDTQYF
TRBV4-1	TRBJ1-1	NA	CASSQERYTEAFF
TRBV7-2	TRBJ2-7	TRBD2	CASSWSGGSYEQYF
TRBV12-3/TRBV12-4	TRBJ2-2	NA	CASSLKSGPTGELFF
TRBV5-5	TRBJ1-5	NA	CASSLAPAGQPQHF
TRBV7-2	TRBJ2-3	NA	CASSLCPPEGEDTDTQYF
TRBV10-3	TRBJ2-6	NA	CAISESGATDSGANVLTF
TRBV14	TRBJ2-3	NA	CASSQLGAGTDTQYF
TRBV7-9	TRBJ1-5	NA	CASSLEQGSQPQHF
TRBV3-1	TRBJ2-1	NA	CASSQDGQYNEQFF
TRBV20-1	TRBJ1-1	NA	CSARRMGGAGGDTEAFF
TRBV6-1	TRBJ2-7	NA	CASSAPTVPVEQYF
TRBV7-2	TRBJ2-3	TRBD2	CASSLGLVLSDTQYF
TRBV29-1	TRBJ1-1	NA	CSARRINTEAFF
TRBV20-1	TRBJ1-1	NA	CSALTGTDTEAFF
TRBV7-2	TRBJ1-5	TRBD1	CATSREGAKQPQHF
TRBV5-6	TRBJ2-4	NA	CASSLGRAKNIQYF
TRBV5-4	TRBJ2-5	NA	CASSTGPEETQYF
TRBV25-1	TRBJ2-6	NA	CASSELGLHSGANVLTF